Reported below is one TCR beta chain. This clone's antigen is unknown. Base quality data are lacking; no much larger clone is found one base away. The immunoSEQ Assay was used to sequence TCR beta CDR3 regions from DNA. The original methods were these. T cell density was computed as TCR beta template counts normalized to usable DNA estimated by amplifying housekeeping genes. Using the preseqR package, richness was estimated by extrapolating to 120,000 templates for tissue samples and 400,000 templates for PBMC samples. Clonality was defined as one minus Pielou's evenness. To identify tissue-enriched TCRs, differential abundance testing was run on productive amino-acid clonotypes with a minimum total count of 5 and an alpha of 0.1. The Jaccard Index and the Morisita Overlap Index were used to measure repertoire overlap between compartments. TCR beta CDR3s were clustered by GLIPH together with public tetramer-defined viral CDR3s, and at least three viral sequences plus V-gene enrichment were required for viral motifs. TCRdb mirrors the immuneACCESS table, restricted to in-frame sequences. Some clones are absent from its copies; in checked studies, under half trace to an unresolved V gene, and the reason for the others is unknown. That table supplies the V and J calls and clone size; D and trimming were determined from the DNA. Here the sample has more than 45,000 clones; 86% occur a single time. Of the sample, about 20% is held by the ten largest clones.

The data belong to a study of T cells in localized non-small cell lung cancer (dated by TCRdb to about 2020). Notes on the research overall: T cell repertoires of 200 to 300 early-stage NSCLC patients were analyzed, with tumors being compared against uninvolved tumor-adjacent lungs. The cohort comprised around 250 treatment-naïve NSCLC patients with resected, localized lung tumors. Of the NSCLC patients, about 130 were male and some 97 were female, and the mean age was approximately 64 years. What the work shows at the level of the full study, not this receptor alone: A median of around 62 of the top 100 tumor clones turned up in the paired uninvolved adjacent lung, and 25 to 30 of those clones also ranked among the top 100 of that same adjacent lung. The highest T cell clonality was observed in uninvolved tumor-adjacent lung, where clonality exceeded that of tumor, suggesting that antigenic responses were more focused in uninvolved tumor-adjacent lung. Because multi-region tumor sequencing was not performed, intratumor heterogeneity could not be ruled out. Because the study design was exploratory, TCR variables were selected using unadjusted p-values without false-discovery rate correction. Higher blood T cell density associated with longer overall survival, while higher adjacent-lung clonality associated with shorter survival.

CDR1 MNHEY and CDR2 SMNVEV are derived from the germline V gene (reference sequence). The CDR3 has 19 amino acids, counting the end cysteine and phenylalanine. The only DNA kept is the CDR3, 57 bases in frame from the first base. V and J are truncated by 3 bases and 5 bases respectively, leaving an intervening sequence of 26 bases. At diagnosis, tumor, uninvolved tumor-adjacent lung and peripheral blood were collected and then preserved as a mix of FFPE and fresh-frozen material. For TCR repertoire profiling, the blood samples were analyzed as peripheral blood mononuclear cells. This clonotype originated in a male donor at least 60 years old with stage III squamous cell lung carcinoma. This chain joins TRBV27 to TRBJ2-1, with TRBD2 as a weak D call on 7 bases. The sequenced sample was peripheral blood, obtained before any cancer treatment. At the DNA level, the sequence is TGTGCCAGCAGTTTTACCCCCCCTCGTCGGGGGGCTGGTGACAATGAGCAGTTCTTC. This encodes CASSFTPPRRGAGDNEQFF.